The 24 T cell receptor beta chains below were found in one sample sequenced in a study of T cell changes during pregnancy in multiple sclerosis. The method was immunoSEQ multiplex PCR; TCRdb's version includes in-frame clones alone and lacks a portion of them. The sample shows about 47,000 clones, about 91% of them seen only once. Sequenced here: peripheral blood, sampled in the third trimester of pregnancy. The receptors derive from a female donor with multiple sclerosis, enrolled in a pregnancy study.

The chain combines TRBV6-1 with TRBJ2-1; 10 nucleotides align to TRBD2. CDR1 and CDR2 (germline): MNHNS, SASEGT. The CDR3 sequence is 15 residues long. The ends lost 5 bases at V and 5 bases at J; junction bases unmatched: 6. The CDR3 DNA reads TGTGCCAGCAGTTCAGGGACTAGCGCAAACAATGAGCAGTTCTTC. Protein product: CASSSGTSANNEQFF.

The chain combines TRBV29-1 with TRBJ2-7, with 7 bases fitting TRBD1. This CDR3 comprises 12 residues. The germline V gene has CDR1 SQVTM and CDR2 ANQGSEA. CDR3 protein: CSTQQGSYEQYF. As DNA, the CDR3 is TGCAGTACTCAACAGGGGTCCTACGAGCAGTACTTC.

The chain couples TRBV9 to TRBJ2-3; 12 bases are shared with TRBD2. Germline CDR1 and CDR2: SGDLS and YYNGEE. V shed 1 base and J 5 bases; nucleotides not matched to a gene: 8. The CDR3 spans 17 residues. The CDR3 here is CASSVRASGRAQDTQYF. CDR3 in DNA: TGTGCCAGCAGCGTACGTGCTAGCGGGAGGGCCCAAGATACGCAGTATTTT.

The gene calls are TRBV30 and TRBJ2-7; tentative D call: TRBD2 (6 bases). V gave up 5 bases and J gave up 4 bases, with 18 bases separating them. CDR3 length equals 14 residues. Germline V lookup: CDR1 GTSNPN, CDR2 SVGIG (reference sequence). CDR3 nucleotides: TGTGCCTGGGCAACGGGTGCGGGGAGTTACGAGCAGTACTTC. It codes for CAWATGAGSYEQYF.

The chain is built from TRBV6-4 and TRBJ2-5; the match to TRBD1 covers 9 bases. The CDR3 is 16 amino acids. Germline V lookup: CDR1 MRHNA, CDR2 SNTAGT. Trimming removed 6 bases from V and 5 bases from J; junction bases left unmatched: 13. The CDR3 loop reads CASSRTGDEARETQYF. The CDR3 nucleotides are TGTGCCAGCAGCCGGACAGGGGATGAAGCTCGGGAGACCCAGTACTTC.

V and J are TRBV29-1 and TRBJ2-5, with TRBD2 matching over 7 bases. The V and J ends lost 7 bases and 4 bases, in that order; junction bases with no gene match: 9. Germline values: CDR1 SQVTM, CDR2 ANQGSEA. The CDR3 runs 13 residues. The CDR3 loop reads CSAKGGKGETQYF. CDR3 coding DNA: TGCAGCGCTAAGGGAGGGAAGGGAGAGACCCAGTACTTC.

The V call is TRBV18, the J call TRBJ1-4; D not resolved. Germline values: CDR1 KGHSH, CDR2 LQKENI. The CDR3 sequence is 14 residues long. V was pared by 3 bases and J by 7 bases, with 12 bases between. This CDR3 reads CASSPEGWGEKLFF. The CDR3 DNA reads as TGTGCCAGCTCACCCGAGGGCTGGGGTGAAAAACTGTTTTTT.

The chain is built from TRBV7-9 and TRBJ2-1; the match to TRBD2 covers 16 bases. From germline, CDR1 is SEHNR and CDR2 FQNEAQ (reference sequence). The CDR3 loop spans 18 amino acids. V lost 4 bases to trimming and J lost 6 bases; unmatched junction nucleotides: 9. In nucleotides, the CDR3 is TGTGCCAGCAGCTCCGGGACTAGCGGGAGGGCCAGTAGCAATGAGCAGTTCTTC. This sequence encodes CASSSGTSGRASSNEQFF.

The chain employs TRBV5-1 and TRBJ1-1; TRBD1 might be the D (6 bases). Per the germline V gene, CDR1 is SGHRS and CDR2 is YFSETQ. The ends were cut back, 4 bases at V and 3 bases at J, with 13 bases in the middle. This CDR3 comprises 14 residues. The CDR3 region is CASSRTGTHTEAFF. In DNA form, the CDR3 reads TGCGCCAGCAGCCGAACAGGGACGCACACTGAAGCTTTCTTT.

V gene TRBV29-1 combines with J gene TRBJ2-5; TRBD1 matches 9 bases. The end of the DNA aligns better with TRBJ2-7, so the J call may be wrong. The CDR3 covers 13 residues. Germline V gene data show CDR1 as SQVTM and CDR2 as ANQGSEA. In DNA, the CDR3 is TGCAGCGTCGAACCCGGGACAGGGACCGAGCAGTACTTC. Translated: CSVEPGTGTEQYF.

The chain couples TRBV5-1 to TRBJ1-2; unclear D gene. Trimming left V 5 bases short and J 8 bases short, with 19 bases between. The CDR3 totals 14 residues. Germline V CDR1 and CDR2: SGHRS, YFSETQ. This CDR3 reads CASSPDQGGWGYTF. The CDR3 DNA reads TGCGCCAGCAGTCCTGACCAAGGAGGTTGGGGCTACACCTTC.

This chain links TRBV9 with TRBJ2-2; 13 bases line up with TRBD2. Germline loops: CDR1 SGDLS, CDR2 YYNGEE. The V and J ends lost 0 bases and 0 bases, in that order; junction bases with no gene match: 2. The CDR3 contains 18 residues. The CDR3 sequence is CASSVGLAGGPNTGELFF. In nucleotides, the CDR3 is TGTGCCAGCAGCGTAGGACTAGCGGGAGGCCCGAACACCGGGGAGCTGTTTTTT.

CDR3: CASRLGRRREGDHGYTF. CDR3 bases: TGTGCAAGTCGCTTAGGGAGACGGCGGGAAGGCGATCATGGCTACACCTTC. The chain employs TRBV12-2 and TRBJ1-2. TRBV12-2 is classified as a pseudogene. The CDR3 is made up of 17 amino acids.

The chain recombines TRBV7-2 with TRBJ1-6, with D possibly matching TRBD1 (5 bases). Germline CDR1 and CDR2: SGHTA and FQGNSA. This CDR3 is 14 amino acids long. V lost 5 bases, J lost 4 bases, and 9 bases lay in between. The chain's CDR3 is CASSAGLYNSPLHF. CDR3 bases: TGTGCCAGCAGCGCGGGACTGTATAATTCACCCCTCCACTTT.

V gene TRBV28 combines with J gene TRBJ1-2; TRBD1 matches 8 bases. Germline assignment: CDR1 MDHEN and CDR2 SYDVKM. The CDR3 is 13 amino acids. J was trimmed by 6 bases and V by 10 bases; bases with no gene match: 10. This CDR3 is CATTLDRVNGYTF. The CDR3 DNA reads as TGTGCCACCACACTGGACAGGGTTAATGGCTACACCTTC.

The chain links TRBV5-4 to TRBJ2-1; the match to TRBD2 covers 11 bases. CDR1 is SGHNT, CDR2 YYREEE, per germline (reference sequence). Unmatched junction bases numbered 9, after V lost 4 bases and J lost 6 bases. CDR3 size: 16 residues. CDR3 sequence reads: CASSLPGLAEGNEQFF. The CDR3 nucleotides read TGTGCCAGCAGCCTCCCGGGACTAGCGGAGGGCAATGAGCAGTTCTTC.

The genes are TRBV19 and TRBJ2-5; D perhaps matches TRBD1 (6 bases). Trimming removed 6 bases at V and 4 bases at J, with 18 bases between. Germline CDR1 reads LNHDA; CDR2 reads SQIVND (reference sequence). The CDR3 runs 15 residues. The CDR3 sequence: CASSSNTGLPETQYF. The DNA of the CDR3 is TGTGCCAGTAGCAGCAATACAGGGTTACCAGAGACCCAGTACTTC.

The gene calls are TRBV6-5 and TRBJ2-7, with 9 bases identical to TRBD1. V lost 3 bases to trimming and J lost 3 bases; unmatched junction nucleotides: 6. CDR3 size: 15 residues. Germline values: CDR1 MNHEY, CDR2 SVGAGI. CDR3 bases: TGTGCCAGCAGTTATAGAGGGACAGGGATCTACGAGCAGTACTTC. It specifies CASSYRGTGIYEQYF.

The CDR3: CASSSDLGLAGGHEQYF. CDR3 sequence (DNA): TGTGCCAGCAGTTCGGACCTTGGACTAGCGGGAGGCCACGAGCAGTACTTC. This chain uses TRBV28 with TRBJ2-7; 14 bases are shared with TRBD2. CDR1 is MDHEN and CDR2 is SYDVKM in the germline V gene. The CDR3 contains 17 residues. The ends lost 4 bases at V and 5 bases at J; junction bases unmatched: 10.

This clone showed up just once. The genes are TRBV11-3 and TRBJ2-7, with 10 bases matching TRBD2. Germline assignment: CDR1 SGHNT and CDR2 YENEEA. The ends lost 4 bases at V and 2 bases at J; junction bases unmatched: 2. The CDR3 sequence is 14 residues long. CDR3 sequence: CASSWTSGTYEQYF. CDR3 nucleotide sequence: TGTGCCAGCAGCTGGACTAGCGGAACCTACGAGCAGTACTTC.

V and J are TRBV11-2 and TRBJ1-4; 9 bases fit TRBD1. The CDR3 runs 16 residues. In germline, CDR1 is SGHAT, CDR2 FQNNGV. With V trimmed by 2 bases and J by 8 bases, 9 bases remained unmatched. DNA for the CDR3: TGTGCCAGCAGCTTAAGACGGACAGGGGTAGTGGAAAAACTGTTTTTT. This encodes CASSLRRTGVVEKLFF.

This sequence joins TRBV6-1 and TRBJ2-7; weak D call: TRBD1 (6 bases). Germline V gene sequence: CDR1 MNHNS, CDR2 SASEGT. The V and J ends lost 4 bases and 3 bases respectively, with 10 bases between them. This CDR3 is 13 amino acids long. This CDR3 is CASSAAGDYEQYF. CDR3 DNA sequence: TGTGCCAGCAGTGCGGCAGGGGACTACGAGCAGTACTTC.

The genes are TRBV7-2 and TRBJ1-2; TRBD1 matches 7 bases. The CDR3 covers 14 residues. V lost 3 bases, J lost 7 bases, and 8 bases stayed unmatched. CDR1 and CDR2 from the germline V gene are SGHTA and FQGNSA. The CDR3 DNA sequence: TGTGCCAGCAGCTTCGGAGAAGACAGGGTTGGCTACACCTTC. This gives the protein CASSFGEDRVGYTF.

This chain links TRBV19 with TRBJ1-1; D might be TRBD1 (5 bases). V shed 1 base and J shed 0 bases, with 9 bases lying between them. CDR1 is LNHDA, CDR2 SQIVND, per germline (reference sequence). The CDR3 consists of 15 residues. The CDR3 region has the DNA TGTGCCAGTAGTATAGGGGGCGCGGTGAACACTGAAGCTTTCTTT. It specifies CASSIGGAVNTEAFF.